The sequence of this TCR beta chain was determined in a study of shared clonotypes between healthy human individuals. CDR3 size: 16 residues. The germline V and J ends were trimmed by 4 bases and 2 bases, with 16 bases remaining between them. Germline CDR1 reads MRHNA; CDR2 reads SNTAGT. Study-wide results and caveats: Clonotypes which were not shared had lower generation probabilities than clonotypes that all four donors shared.

Worth noting for this clone: Its antigen is not known.

CD45RO-negative CD8 cells positively selected for CCR7 made up the naive population, which excluded terminally differentiated effector memory CD45RA+ cells. Clones were read by immunoSEQ multiplex PCR, and TCRdb kept only the in-frame ones, dropping some. The data contain about 2 million clones, roughly 95% of them singletons. The sequence was collected from a man aged 18 to 29 in good health. Specimen: naive CD8+ T cells sorted from blood. The V and J genes are TRBV6-4 and TRBJ2-3; D is tentatively TRBD1 or TRBD2 (5 bases each). CDR3 sequence (DNA): TGTGCCAGCAGTGCCGGGGCCCGCGATAACACAGATACGCAGTATTTT. It codes for CASSAGARDNTDTQYF.